The 30 T cell receptor beta chains in this list originate from one sample, sequenced in a study of graft-versus-host responses after intestinal transplantation. What these receptors recognize is not known. The method was immunoSEQ multiplex PCR; TCRdb's version includes in-frame clones alone and lacks a portion of them. The table includes approximately 92,000 clones, 75% to 95% detected once. The sequencing used unstimulated CD8+ T cells sorted from spleen or lymph node cells, collected before intestinal transplant. The receptors derive from a human donor who received an intestinal transplant.

This clone showed up just a few times. The rearrangement links TRBV19 to TRBJ2-5, with 10 bases aligning to TRBD2. This CDR3 has 15 residues. CDR1 and CDR2 (germline): LNHDA, SQIVND (reference sequence). V gave up 3 bases and J gave up 2 bases; unmatched junction bases: 3. The CDR3 region is CASSILAGDQETQYF. The CDR3 nucleotides read TGTGCCAGTAGTATCCTAGCGGGGGATCAAGAGACCCAGTACTTC.

V usage is TRBV10-3 and J usage is TRBJ1-5; D is possibly TRBD1 (5 bases). The V end lost 2 bases, the J end lost 1 base, and 6 bases lay between the germline ends. Germline CDR1 ENHRY, CDR2 SYGVKD. CDR3 length equals 14 residues. The CDR3: CAISEGDSNQPQHF. The DNA for the CDR3 is TGTGCCATCAGTGAGGGGGACAGCAATCAGCCCCAGCATTTT.

This CDR3 reads CASSPRLEGVADTQYF. The DNA of the CDR3 is TGTGCCAGCAGCCCCCGACTCGAGGGAGTGGCAGATACGCAGTATTTT. V and J are TRBV7-2 and TRBJ2-3; a weak D match, TRBD2 (5 bases). Trimming pared 5 bases from V and 4 bases from J, leaving 19 bases between. Germline V gives CDR1 SGHTA, CDR2 FQGNSA. CDR3 length equals 16 residues.

The chain couples TRBV4-1 to TRBJ1-1; D possibly corresponds to TRBD1 (6 bases). Per the germline V gene, CDR1 is MGHRA and CDR2 is YSYEKL. The CDR3 extends over 15 amino acids. Trimming removed 0 bases from V and 6 bases from J, with 14 bases in between. CDR3 sequence (DNA): TGCGCCAGCAGCCAAGATGAGGCAGGGGAGTCTGAAGCTTTCTTT. This encodes CASSQDEAGESEAFF.

This rearrangement joins TRBV5-1 to TRBJ2-1, with D unclear. The CDR3 has 12 amino acids. Trimming pared 4 bases from V and 4 bases from J, leaving 6 bases between. In germline, CDR1 is SGHRS, CDR2 YFSETQ. The CDR3 nucleotides are TGCGCCAGCAGCCGTGGTTACAATGAGCAGTTCTTC. It yields the protein CASSRGYNEQFF.

The chain combines TRBV4-1 with TRBJ2-3; D unresolved. Germline CDR1 MGHRA, CDR2 YSYEKL. V gave up 1 base and J gave up 2 bases, with 13 bases separating them. This CDR3 is built from 16 residues. The DNA for the CDR3 is TGCGCCAGCAGCCAAGGGGTTGAGTCCCACACAGATACGCAGTATTTT. Translated: CASSQGVESHTDTQYF.

This chain joins TRBV5-5 and TRBJ2-1; TRBD2 matches at 14 bases. The CDR3 covers 15 residues. The junction had 5 bases not matched to a gene; V was cut back by 4 bases and J by 8 bases. Per germline, CDR1 SGHKS and CDR2 YYEKEE (reference sequence). As DNA, the CDR3 is TGTGCCAGCAGCGTCGGGACTAGCGGGAGAGATGAGCAGTTCTTC. The encoded protein is CASSVGTSGRDEQFF.

The chain uses TRBV9 and TRBJ2-1; D gene unclear. This CDR3 is 15 amino acids long. The V end was cut by 2 bases, the J end by 8 bases, with 17 bases between. Germline CDR1 and CDR2: SGDLS and YYNGEE. CDR3 nucleotides: TGTGCCAGCAGCGTTTCGGGTTCTGGTTGGGATGAGCAGTTCTTC. This translates into CASSVSGSGWDEQFF.

This chain's CDR3 is CAWSVEVRIGYEQYF. For the CDR3, the DNA is TGTGCCTGGAGTGTAGAGGTGAGGATAGGCTACGAGCAGTACTTC. J is TRBJ2-7 and V is TRBV30; D is undetermined. The CDR3 loop spans 15 amino acids. Trimming took 0 bases from V and 3 from J, leaving 15 bases between them. Per germline, CDR1 GTSNPN and CDR2 SVGIG (reference sequence).

CDR3 sequence (DNA): TGTGCCAGCAGTCCGATAGCGGGAAGCTCCTACGAGCAGTACTTC. Translation: CASSPIAGSSYEQYF. The chain recombines TRBV27 with TRBJ2-7; 8 bases line up with TRBD2. The germline V gene encodes CDR1 MNHEY and CDR2 SMNVEV (reference sequence). This CDR3 is built from 15 residues. V dropped 5 bases and J dropped 0; count of bases not matched to a gene: 6.

This chain uses TRBV9 with TRBJ2-7; a weak D match, TRBD2 (6 bases). Germline lookup yields CDR1 SGDLS and CDR2 YYNGEE. The ends were cut back, 2 bases at V and 5 bases at J, with 11 bases in the middle. CDR3 length: 13 residues. The CDR3 protein is CASSVGGWDEQYF. CDR3 in DNA: TGTGCCAGCAGCGTCGGGGGTTGGGACGAGCAGTACTTC.

The chain combines TRBV19 with TRBJ2-1, with TRBD2 identical over 12 bases. The V and J ends lost 2 bases and 12 bases, in that order; junction bases with no gene match: 23. CDR1 is LNHDA, CDR2 SQIVND, per germline (reference sequence). This CDR3 is built from 20 residues. CDR3 DNA: TGTGCCAGTAGTATATTCGCGCGACTAGCGGGAGTCGGTCGTTTCGATGGGCAGTTCTTC. It encodes CASSIFARLAGVGRFDGQFF.

The chain carries TRBV7-3 and TRBJ2-1; TRBD2 matches 11 bases. This CDR3 contains 17 residues. Germline values: CDR1 SGHTA, CDR2 FQGTGA. Losses at the gene ends were 5 bases for V and 8 bases for J; bases not matched to a gene: 14. CDR3 sequence (DNA): TGTGCCAGCAGCGTTAGCGGGAGGGCCTTCGGGGAGGATGAGCAGTTCTTC. Translated, it gives CASSVSGRAFGEDEQFF. The full variable domain, completed using reference TRBV7-3 and TRBJ2-1, is GAGVSQTPSNKVTEKGKYVELRCDPISGHTALYWYRQSLGQGPEFLIYFQGTGAADDSGLPNDRFFAVRPEGSVSTLKIQRTERGDSAVYLCASSVSGRAFGEDEQFFGPGTRLTVL.

The V and J genes are TRBV5-4 and TRBJ2-3; weak D call: TRBD1 (5 bases). Germline V gene sequence: CDR1 SGHNT, CDR2 YYREEE (reference sequence). There are 13 residues in the CDR3. V lost 4 bases and J 4 bases, leaving 10 bases between the germline ends. Written as DNA, the CDR3 is TGTGCCAGCAGCGGGGCTTGGGCAGATACGCAGTATTTT. It translates to CASSGAWADTQYF.

The gene calls are TRBV6-6 and TRBJ1-5, with a possible D match to TRBD1 (6 bases). The CDR3 spans 15 residues. Germline V gene lookup returns CDR1 MNHNY and CDR2 SVGAGI (reference sequence). Trimming stripped 2 bases from V and 8 bases from J, with 16 bases between. CDR3 sequence: CASSYGEGGLEPQHF. The DNA for the CDR3 is TGTGCCAGCAGTTACGGAGAGGGGGGCTTGGAGCCCCAGCATTTT.

The genes are TRBV2 and TRBJ2-1, with 12 bases that match TRBD2. V was pared by 1 base and J by 9 bases, with 4 bases of the junction left unmatched. Per germline, CDR1 SNHLY and CDR2 FYNNEI. The CDR3 is made up of 15 amino acids. The CDR3 coding sequence is TGTGCCAGCAGTGAAGGTGGGGGACTAGCGGGTGAGCAGTTCTTC. The encoded protein is CASSEGGGLAGEQFF.

The chain recombines TRBV11-3 with TRBJ2-4, with D possibly TRBD1 on 6 matching bases. Germline CDR1 is SGHNT and CDR2 is YENEEA. V was shortened by 3 bases and J by 10 bases, with 13 bases between the two germline ends. The CDR3 is 13 residues long. The CDR3: CASSFNPRGIQYF. The CDR3 nucleotides are TGTGCCAGCAGCTTTAACCCTAGGGGGATTCAGTACTTC.

V usage is TRBV10-2 and J usage is TRBJ1-2; 9 positions agree with TRBD1. Germline assignment: CDR1 WSHSY and CDR2 SAAADI. This CDR3 spans 14 amino acids. Trimming took 7 bases from V and 6 from J; bases not matched to a gene: 9. The CDR3 nucleotides read TGCGCCAGCACTAACAGGGGGCGGGCGGATGGCTACACCTTC. Amino acids: CASTNRGRADGYTF.

This sequence joins TRBV27 and TRBJ2-1; 9 bases are shared with TRBD2. This CDR3 is 14 amino acids long. Germline CDR1 and CDR2: MNHEY and SMNVEV (reference sequence). J lost 2 bases, V lost 8 bases, and 4 bases had no gene match. CDR3 coding DNA: TGTGCCAGCTCCTCTAGCGGGACCTACAATGAGCAGTTCTTC. This encodes CASSSSGTYNEQFF.

The V call is TRBV10-2, the J call TRBJ1-2; perhaps TRBD1 as D (5 bases). V was cut by 5 bases and J by 4 bases, with 20 bases left in between. CDR3 size: 16 residues. The germline V gene encodes CDR1 WSHSY and CDR2 SAAADI. Written as DNA, the CDR3 is TGCGCCAGCAGTTTGAGACCGGGACGGAGATTCTATGGCTACACCTTC. Amino acid sequence: CASSLRPGRRFYGYTF.

The J gene is TRBJ1-1, the V gene TRBV27, with TRBD1 as a possible D gene (5 bases). CDR1 is MNHEY, CDR2 SMNVEV, per germline (reference sequence). Trimming shortened V by 5 bases and J by 6 bases, and 16 bases separated the two germline ends. The CDR3 sequence is 14 residues long. CDR3 nucleotide sequence: TGTGCCAGCAGTCCAATACAGGTCAGATCTGAAGCTTTCTTT. Amino acids: CASSPIQVRSEAFF.

The chain recombines TRBV11-2 with TRBJ1-1; D gene unclear. The CDR3 extends over 13 amino acids. The V end was cut by 5 bases, the J end by 0 bases, with 7 bases between. Germline CDR1 reads SGHAT; CDR2 reads FQNNGV. CDR3 DNA: TGTGCCAGCAGCGACCGTATGAACACTGAAGCTTTCTTT. Amino acids: CASSDRMNTEAFF.

V gene TRBV9 combines with J gene TRBJ2-5; the D gene is possibly TRBD1 (5 bases). CDR1 and CDR2 (germline): SGDLS, YYNGEE. There are 15 residues in the CDR3. The germline V and J ends were trimmed by 7 bases and 4 bases, with 20 bases remaining between them. The CDR3 region has the DNA TGTGCCAGCGCAGCGTATGGGGCAGGCCGAGAGACCCAGTACTTC. As protein: CASAAYGAGRETQYF.

Sample share makes this clone medium-sized (0.01 to 0.1%). This CDR3 is CAGPPSGTPMEKLFF. The CDR3 DNA sequence: TGTGCCGGCCCGCCCAGTGGGACGCCTATGGAAAAACTGTTTTTT. The V call is TRBV5-6, the J call TRBJ1-4; D might be TRBD1 (5 bases). The germline gives CDR1 SGHDT, CDR2 YYEEEE. The CDR3 length is 15 residues. Trimming pared 10 bases from V and 8 bases from J, leaving 24 bases between.

The chain couples TRBV4-2 to TRBJ2-1, with D possibly matching TRBD1 (5 bases). With 0 bases removed from V and 8 bases from J, the gap between germline ends came to 14 bases. This CDR3 is built from 15 residues. CDR1 and CDR2 from the germline V gene are LGHNA and YNFKEQ. CDR3 sequence: CASSQDLYPQDEQFF. DNA of the CDR3: TGTGCCAGCAGCCAAGATCTATACCCACAGGATGAGCAGTTCTTC.

In its sample, this clone was seen a few times. The chain has TRBV6-5 and TRBJ1-2; no reliable D call. Between the trimmed V and J ends, which lost 2 bases and 3 bases, there was a span of 16 bases. The CDR3 runs to 16 residues. The germline CDR1 and CDR2 sequences are MNHEY and SVGAGI. The CDR3 protein is CASSYGHRGNDYGYTF. CDR3 DNA: TGTGCCAGCAGTTACGGTCACCGGGGAAACGACTATGGCTACACCTTC.

This chain connects TRBV7-6 to TRBJ2-7, with 9 bases matching TRBD1. Germline V gives CDR1 SGHVS, CDR2 FNYEAQ. The V and J ends lost 6 bases and 0 bases, in that order; junction bases with no gene match: 6. There are 15 residues in the CDR3. The CDR3 reads CASSGGQGASYEQYF. CDR3 nucleotide sequence: TGTGCCAGCAGTGGGGGACAGGGTGCCTCCTACGAGCAGTACTTC.

The chain has TRBV14 and TRBJ1-1, with D maybe TRBD1 (5 bases). The V end lost 3 bases, the J end lost 2 bases, and 13 bases lay between the germline ends. CDR3 length: 15 amino acids. Germline V gives CDR1 SGHDN, CDR2 FVKESK. The CDR3 protein is CASSQLRDENTEAFF. Here the CDR3 DNA reads TGTGCCAGCAGCCAGCTCCGGGACGAAAACACTGAAGCTTTCTTT. Using reference TRBV14 and TRBJ1-1 for the parts outside the CDR3, the full variable domain is EAGVTQFPSHSVIEKGQTVTLRCDPISGHDNLYWYRRVMGKEIKFLLHFVKESKQDESGMPNNRFLAERTGGTYSTLKVQPAELEDSGVYFCASSQLRDENTEAFFGQGTRLTVV.

The chain is built from TRBV19 and TRBJ1-5, with no clear D. CDR3 length: 13 residues. Germline V gives CDR1 LNHDA, CDR2 SQIVND (reference sequence). Trimming removed 1 base from V and 9 bases from J, with 10 bases in between. Here the CDR3 reads CASSIVGSVPQHF. Written as DNA, the CDR3 is TGTGCCAGTAGTATAGTGGGATCGGTGCCCCAGCATTTT.

The genes are TRBV7-9 and TRBJ2-7, with D maybe TRBD2 (6 bases). The V gene's germline CDR1 is SEHNR and CDR2 FQNEAQ (reference sequence). The CDR3 length is 17 residues. V was clipped by 3 bases and J by 7 bases, with 25 bases between them. The DNA for the CDR3 is TGTGCCAGCAGCTTGCGGGGCCGGGACCTTCGGAGTTGGGAGCAGTACTTC. Its protein product is CASSLRGRDLRSWEQYF.